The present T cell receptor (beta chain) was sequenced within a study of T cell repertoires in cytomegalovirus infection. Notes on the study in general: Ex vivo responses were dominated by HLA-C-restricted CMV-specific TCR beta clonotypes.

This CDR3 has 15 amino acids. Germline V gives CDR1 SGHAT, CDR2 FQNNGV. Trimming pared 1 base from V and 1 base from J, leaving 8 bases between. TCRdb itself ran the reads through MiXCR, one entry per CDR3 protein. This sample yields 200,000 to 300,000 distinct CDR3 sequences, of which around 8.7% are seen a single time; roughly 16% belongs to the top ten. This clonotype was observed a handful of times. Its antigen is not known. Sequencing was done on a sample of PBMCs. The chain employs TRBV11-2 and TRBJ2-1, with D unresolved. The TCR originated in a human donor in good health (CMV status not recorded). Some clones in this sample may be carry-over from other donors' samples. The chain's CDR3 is CASSLGVRSYNEQFF. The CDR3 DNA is TGTGCCAGCAGCTTAGGGGTCCGGTCCTACAATGAGCAGTTCTTC. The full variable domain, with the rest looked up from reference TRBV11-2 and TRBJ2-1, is EAGVAQSPRYKIIEKRQSVAFWCNPISGHATLYWYQQILGQGPKLLIQFQNNGVVDDSQLPKDRFSAERLKGVDSTLKIQPAKLEDSAVYLCASSLGVRSYNEQFFGPGTRLTVL.